These 19 T cell receptor beta chains were sequenced from one sample in a study of vaccination and CD4 T cells after COVID-19. Treatment defined: roughly nine-day PBMC culture with coronavirus spike peptide pools or control peptides (ViraFEST assay). Unexposed donor CD4+ T cells predated the COVID-19 pandemic, collected 2011-2018. Their specific antigens are unknown. Oncomine TCR Beta short-read sequencing was applied to DNA from cultured CD4+ T cells. The template was genomic DNA from cultured CD4+ T cells. TCRdb analysed the PCR reads with MiXCR anew, one entry per CDR3 protein. In the table there are approximately 9,300 distinct CDR3 sequences, around 42% of which are singletons. Sequencing input: CD4+ T cells from blood, cultured in vitro. The receptor source for this set is a human donor in good health.

J is TRBJ1-2 and V is TRBV20-1; TRBD1 is a possible D gene (5 bases). CDR3 size: 13 residues. V was clipped by 2 bases and J by 2 bases, with 9 bases between them. Germline V lookup: CDR1 DFQATT, CDR2 SNEGSKA (reference sequence). CDR3 residues: CSARQGENYGYTF. CDR3 sequence (DNA): TGCAGTGCTAGACAGGGAGAAAACTATGGCTACACCTTC.

In this sample, this clonotype turned up a few times. The chain employs TRBV28 and TRBJ2-5, with 12 bases fitting TRBD1. V was pared by 6 bases and J by 2 bases, with 10 bases of the junction left unmatched. The CDR3 sequence is 17 residues long. Germline V gives CDR1 MDHEN, CDR2 SYDVKM. The CDR3 DNA is TGTGCCAGCAGGCTCCGGGACAGGGGGCTCATACAAGAGACCCAGTACTTC. It translates to CASRLRDRGLIQETQYF.

This CDR3 is CASSNEPGQRNYGYTF. CDR3 bases: TGCGCCAGCAGCAACGAACCGGGACAGAGAAACTATGGCTACACCTTC. The genes are TRBV5-1 and TRBJ1-2, with 7 bases identical to TRBD1. Germline CDR1 and CDR2: SGHRS and YFSETQ. V gave up 4 bases and J gave up 2 bases; unmatched junction bases: 11. This CDR3 region has 16 residues.

There are a few counts of this clonotype. The chain is built from TRBV7-2 and TRBJ2-3, with 8 bases fitting TRBD2. The CDR3 length is 15 residues. With V trimmed by 4 bases and J by 1 base, 4 bases remained unmatched. Germline V lookup: CDR1 SGHTA, CDR2 FQGNSA. The CDR3: CASSSGLGGTDTQYF. The CDR3, as DNA: TGTGCCAGCAGCTCGGGACTAGGGGGCACAGATACGCAGTATTTT.

CDR3 nucleotide sequence: TGTGCCAGCAGCCCTCCCCGTACAGGAGGTAGTGAAGCTTTCTTT. Its protein product is CASSPPRTGGSEAFF. V is TRBV11-1 and J is TRBJ1-1; D may be TRBD1 (5 bases). Trimming cost V 5 bases and J 7 bases, with 20 bases left between them. The CDR3 is made up of 15 amino acids. Germline CDR1 SGHAT, CDR2 FQDESV (reference sequence).

The rearrangement joins TRBV6-5 to TRBJ2-3, with D possibly TRBD1 on 6 matching bases. V lost 1 base and J 0 bases, leaving 11 bases between the germline ends. Looked up from germline, CDR1 is MNHEY and CDR2 is SVGAGI. The CDR3 is 16 residues long. DNA for the CDR3: TGTGCCAGCAGTTACTATGGGGACACCAGCACAGATACGCAGTATTTT. Translating gives CASSYYGDTSTDTQYF.

Only a few counts were recorded for this clonotype. The DNA for the CDR3 is TGTGCCAGCAGTGAAGCGAGTGCCGTCTCCTACGAGCAGTACTTC. Its translation is CASSEASAVSYEQYF. The chain employs TRBV6-1 and TRBJ2-7; D is unresolved. Trimming shortened V by 0 bases and J by 0 bases, and 9 bases separated the two germline ends. CDR1 is MNHNS, CDR2 SASEGT, per germline. The CDR3 runs to 15 residues.

V and J are TRBV20-1 and TRBJ2-5; TRBD1 agrees at 8 bases. With 1 base clipped from V and 4 bases from J, the junction kept 5 bases outside the gene matches. The CDR3 is 14 amino acids. Germline assignment: CDR1 DFQATT and CDR2 SNEGSKA (reference sequence). The CDR3 DNA follows: TGCAGTGCTAGAGTCCGCGGACAGGGAGAGACCCAGTACTTC. Translated: CSARVRGQGETQYF.

The rearrangement uses TRBV27 and TRBJ2-3; TRBD2 matches 7 bases. The V and J ends lost 7 bases and 4 bases, in that order; junction bases with no gene match: 8. CDR1 and CDR2 from the germline V gene are MNHEY and SMNVEV (reference sequence). The CDR3 has 14 residues. The CDR3 sequence is CASKISGTPDTQYF. The CDR3 region has the DNA TGTGCCAGCAAGATAAGCGGGACCCCAGATACGCAGTATTTT.

This clonotype was counted a few times. The chain recombines TRBV10-3 with TRBJ1-1; D unresolved. The CDR3 contains 13 residues. Trimming removed 7 bases from V and 1 base from J, with 10 bases in between. Germline values: CDR1 ENHRY, CDR2 SYGVKD. CDR3 in amino acids: CAIMAGSNTEAFF. The CDR3 DNA reads TGTGCCATCATGGCAGGATCGAACACTGAAGCTTTCTTT.

In this sample, this clonotype turned up a few times. This chain connects TRBV20-1 to TRBJ1-5, with D maybe TRBD1 (6 bases). The V and J ends lost 6 bases and 5 bases respectively, with 14 bases between them. The CDR3 extends over 13 amino acids. Germline CDR1 and CDR2: DFQATT and SNEGSKA (reference sequence). Written as DNA, the CDR3 is TGCAGTGCCTTCCGGGACATAGATCAGCCCCAGCATTTT. Amino acids: CSAFRDIDQPQHF.

This clonotype was seen once. This chain uses TRBV20-1 with TRBJ2-3, with D perhaps matching TRBD1 (6 bases). In germline, CDR1 is DFQATT, CDR2 SNEGSKA (reference sequence). Trimming left V 2 bases short and J 5 bases short, with 11 bases between. The CDR3 totals 13 residues. The CDR3 loop reads CSARKGVGDTQYF. DNA for the CDR3: TGCAGTGCTAGAAAGGGGGTTGGAGATACGCAGTATTTT.

Regarding this clonotype: It may be a read error: a sequence one base away is much more abundant. This rearrangement joins TRBV7-9 to TRBJ2-7; D remains ambiguous. CDR3 length: 13 amino acids. Per germline, CDR1 SEHNR and CDR2 FQNEAQ (reference sequence). The CDR3 is CASSLVWSYERYF. The CDR3 DNA reads TGTGCCAGCAGCTTAGTCTGGTCCTACGAGCGGTACTTC.

This clonotype is medium-sized. An end of the junction differs from the germline gene, which may be a read error. This rearrangement joins TRBV20-1 to TRBJ1-2, with 7 nucleotides matching TRBD1. Germline V lookup: CDR1 DFQATT, CDR2 SNEGSKA (reference sequence). CDR3 size: 8 residues. The CDR3 nucleotides are TGCAGTGCTAGAGCGGACAGGTTC. It encodes CSARADRF.

CDR3 amino acids: CASTSFTGGGYTF. CDR3 DNA sequence: TGTGCCAGCACCTCCTTTACAGGGGGTGGCTACACCTTC. The chain couples TRBV12-3 or TRBV12-4 to TRBJ1-2; 8 bases line up with TRBD1. The V segment lost 7 bases and the J segment 7 bases; nucleotides outside the gene matches: 8. CDR3 length equals 13 residues.

A few counts support this clonotype. CDR3 residues: CSARFGGSSTGELFF. The CDR3 DNA is TGCAGTGCTAGATTCGGCGGGAGCAGCACCGGGGAGCTGTTTTTT. The rearrangement joins TRBV20-1 to TRBJ2-2, with 7 bases aligning to TRBD2. The CDR3 runs to 15 residues. Germline CDR1 is DFQATT and CDR2 is SNEGSKA (reference sequence). J lost 4 bases, V lost 2 bases, and 7 bases had no gene match.

In this sample, this clonotype turned up a few times. V and J are TRBV7-3 and TRBJ2-3, with 9 bases matching TRBD1. Germline-derived CDR1 and CDR2 are SGHTA and FQGTGA. CDR3 size: 16 residues. V shed 1 base, J shed 4 bases, and the junction held 6 bases outside the gene matches. The CDR3 protein is CASSLRGTGMADTQYF. CDR3 DNA: TGTGCCAGCAGCTTAAGGGGGACAGGGATGGCAGATACGCAGTATTTT. Variable domain in full (rest from reference TRBV7-3 and TRBJ2-3): GAGVSQTPSNKVTEKGKYVELRCDPISGHTALYWYRQSLGQGPEFLIYFQGTGAADDSGLPNDRFFAVRPEGSVSTLKIQRTERGDSAVYLCASSLRGTGMADTQYFGPGTRLTVL.

This clonotype came up a few times. V and J are TRBV7-9 and TRBJ2-3; D is ambiguous. The germline gives CDR1 SEHNR, CDR2 FQNEAQ (reference sequence). The V and J ends lost 5 bases and 1 base respectively, with 10 bases between them. CDR3 length equals 14 residues. CDR3 amino acids: CASSGVGRTDTQYF. Written as DNA, the CDR3 is TGTGCCAGCAGCGGTGTGGGCCGCACAGATACGCAGTATTTT.

For the CDR3, the DNA is TGTGCCAGCAGTCGAGCAGGGAATCAGCCCCAGCATTTT. Protein sequence: CASSRAGNQPQHF. The chain recombines TRBV5-6 with TRBJ1-5; maybe TRBD1 (5 bases). Per germline, CDR1 SGHDT and CDR2 YYEEEE. The V and J ends lost 5 bases and 4 bases respectively, with 10 bases between them. This CDR3 has 13 residues.